This T cell receptor beta chain was sequenced in a study of T cells after yellow fever vaccination. Study as a whole: Fractions of limited cellularity were prepared by means of SMART-Seq v4 Ultra Low Input. Whole-study findings and limits: Reappearance after the booster was seen for most primary-vaccination clones, at 95% to 98% CD4 and 75% to 90% CD8. Clonotype sharing between CD4 and CD8 compartments was small. A weaker secondary response peaked on day 5, the primary on day 15.

This clonotype was observed a few times. Its antigen is not known. TCRdb called the 5' RACE reads again in MiXCR, with one record for every CDR3 protein. Among under 250,000 distinct CDR3 sequences listed, about 7.1% were seen once. The CDR3 has 13 residues. The V gene lost 8 bases and the J gene lost 3 bases, with 10 bases spanning the gap. Germline CDR1 reads SGHTA; CDR2 reads FQGTGA. The sequence came from a man aged 25 to 40 who received the YFV17D yellow fever vaccine. This specimen consisted of CD4+ T cells sorted from PBMCs, obtained 15 days after the yellow fever booster vaccination. The J gene is TRBJ2-2, the V gene TRBV7-3; tentative D call: TRBD1 (6 bases). The CDR3 region is CASSDSHTGELFF. For the CDR3, the DNA is TGTGCCAGCTCGGACAGCCACACCGGGGAGCTGTTTTTT.